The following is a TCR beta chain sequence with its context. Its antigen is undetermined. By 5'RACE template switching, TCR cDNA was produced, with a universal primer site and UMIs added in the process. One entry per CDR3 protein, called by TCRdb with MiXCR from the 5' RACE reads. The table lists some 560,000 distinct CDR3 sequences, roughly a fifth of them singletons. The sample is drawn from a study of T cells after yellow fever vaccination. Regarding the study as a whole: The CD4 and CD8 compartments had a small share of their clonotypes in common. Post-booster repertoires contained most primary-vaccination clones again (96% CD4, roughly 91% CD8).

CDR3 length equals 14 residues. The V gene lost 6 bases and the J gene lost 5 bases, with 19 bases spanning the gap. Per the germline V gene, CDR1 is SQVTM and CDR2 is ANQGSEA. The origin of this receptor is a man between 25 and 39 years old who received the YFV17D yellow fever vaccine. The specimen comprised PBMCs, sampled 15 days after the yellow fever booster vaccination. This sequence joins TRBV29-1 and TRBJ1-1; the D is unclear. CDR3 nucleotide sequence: TGCAGCGTGGTCTCCAGGAGCCTGGGGACTGAAGCTTTCTTT. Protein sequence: CSVVSRSLGTEAFF.